The T cell receptor (beta chain) under discussion was sequenced for a study of shared clonotypes between healthy human individuals. The ends lost 5 bases at V and 12 bases at J; junction bases unmatched: 18. The CDR3 loop spans 16 amino acids. CDR1 and CDR2 (germline): SNHLY, FYNNEI. Here immunoSEQ multiplex PCR was the method, and the copy in TCRdb shows in-frame clones only, minus some. This repertoire shows millions of clones, more than 80% found once; its top ten account for under 0.15%. J is TRBJ2-1 and V is TRBV2; 8 bases fit TRBD1. Specimen: naive CD4+ T cells sorted from blood. This sample's subset: CD45RA+ positively selected. The sequence was obtained from a man aged 18 to 29 in good health. CDR3 residues: CASSLSRGQASGGQFF. The CDR3 DNA reads as TGTGCCAGCAGTCTCTCAAGGGGACAGGCCTCCGGGGGGCAGTTCTTC.